These 5 T cell receptor beta chains originate from one sample sequenced in a study of HIV-infected patients and healthy controls. cDNA was made from approximately 0.55 ug RNA using alpha and beta constant primers. Alpha and beta chain libraries were made separately by chain-specific third strand synthesis with multiplexing indices. TCRdb re-derived calls from the 5' RACE reads in MiXCR, one entry per CDR3 protein. The table lists about 12,000 distinct CDR3 sequences, 9.3% of them singletons. No cell fractionation was done, so the repertoire covers all unsorted peripheral blood T cells. Sequencing used blood, obtained before antiretroviral therapy. Receptors originate from an adult with HIV infection. The donor label of this sample is uncertain.

This clonotype has at least ten counts. This chain links TRBV7-3 with TRBJ1-1; no reliable D call. V was shortened by 1 base and J by 4 bases, with 16 bases between the two germline ends. CDR1 SGHTA and CDR2 FQGTGA come from the germline V gene. The CDR3 extends over 16 amino acids. CDR3 bases: TGTGCCAGCAGCTTAAATAGCGCTCTGGGAGGCACTGAAGCTTTCTTT. It codes for CASSLNSALGGTEAFF.

In its sample, this clonotype was seen many times. The rearrangement joins TRBV7-8 to TRBJ2-7, with 9 bases fitting TRBD1. Germline trimming cut 1 base from V and 4 bases from J; bases unmatched to any gene: 5. Germline V lookup: CDR1 SGHVS, CDR2 FQNEAQ. The CDR3 sequence is 15 residues long. The CDR3 DNA reads as TGTGCCAGCAGCTTAGGGGACAGGGTTATTTACGAGCAGTACTTC. The encoded protein is CASSLGDRVIYEQYF.

The sample holds a few counts of this clonotype. The genes are TRBV7-9 and TRBJ1-4, with D possibly being TRBD1 (5 bases). In germline, CDR1 is SEHNR, CDR2 FQNEAQ (reference sequence). This CDR3 has 13 amino acids. V lost 1 base and J lost 10, with 10 bases in between. CDR3 in DNA: TGTGCCAGCAGCTTAGTAGGGGCCCCAAAACTGTTTTTT. The encoded protein is CASSLVGAPKLFF.

In its sample, this clonotype was seen many times. The CDR3 nucleotides read TGTGCCAGCACCGAGGGGGGTTACAATCAGCCCCAGCATTTT. Translation gives CASTEGGYNQPQHF. The V and J genes are TRBV6-2 or TRBV6-3 and TRBJ1-5; tentatively, D is TRBD1 (6 bases). CDR1 and CDR2 (germline): MNHEY, SVGEGT. V dropped 7 bases and J dropped 3 bases, with 13 bases sitting between them. There are 14 residues in the CDR3.

This clonotype is medium-sized within its sample. The gene calls are TRBV12-5 and TRBJ2-7; tentatively, D is TRBD1 or TRBD2 (5 bases each). The germline gives CDR1 LGHNT, CDR2 FRNRAP. V was pared by 6 bases and J by 7 bases, with 19 bases between. CDR3 length: 14 amino acids. The CDR3 DNA follows: TGTGCTAGTGGCCCTGGGGCAGGGCCGGGGGAGCAGTACTTC. Translated: CASGPGAGPGEQYF.